These 5 T cell receptor beta chains originate from one sample sequenced in a study of graft-versus-host responses after intestinal transplantation. These TCRs are of unknown antigen specificity. The assay was immunoSEQ multiplex PCR, and TCRdb's table has in-frame clones only and misses some. The table lists 60,000 to 90,000 clones, less than 95% of them singletons, with under 1.5% in the top ten. This specimen consisted of unstimulated CD8+ T cells sorted from spleen or lymph node cells, obtained before intestinal transplant. The receptors originated from a human donor who received an intestinal transplant.

The rearrangement uses TRBV7-9 and TRBJ1-2, with 7 bases that match TRBD1. The CDR3 totals 15 residues. Germline CDR1 reads SEHNR; CDR2 reads FQNEAQ (reference sequence). J was trimmed by 7 bases and V by 5 bases; bases with no gene match: 13. The CDR3 nucleotides are TGTGCCAGCAGCCCAAAAGACAGGGTCCAGGGTGGCTACACCTTC. Protein sequence: CASSPKDRVQGGYTF.

The rearrangement joins TRBV19 to TRBJ2-2, with no clear D. Trimming removed 4 bases at V and 3 bases at J, with 6 bases between. CDR1 is LNHDA, CDR2 SQIVND, per germline (reference sequence). CDR3 length: 13 residues. CDR3 sequence reads: CASSTPYTGELFF. In nucleotides, the CDR3 is TGTGCCAGTAGTACTCCGTACACCGGGGAGCTGTTTTTT. The variable domain in full, completed from reference TRBV19 and TRBJ2-2, reads DGGITQSPKYLFRKEGQNVTLSCEQNLNHDAMYWYRQDPGQGLRLIYYSQIVNDFQKGDIAEGYSVSREKKESFPLTVTSAQKNPTAFYLCASSTPYTGELFFGEGSRLTVL.

CDR3 DNA: TGTGCCAGCCATACGGGGGGGTCCTACAATGAGCAGTTCTTC. This gives the protein CASHTGGSYNEQFF. The V and J genes are TRBV6-5 and TRBJ2-1; the match to TRBD2 covers 8 bases. The CDR3 is 14 residues long. Germline trimming cut 8 bases from V and 1 base from J; bases unmatched to any gene: 4. Per the germline V gene, CDR1 is MNHEY and CDR2 is SVGAGI.

This clone was seen a handful of times. The chain joins TRBV5-6 to TRBJ1-2, with D hard to call. V lost 6 bases, J lost 7 bases, and 19 bases lay in between. This CDR3 region has 14 residues. CDR1 and CDR2 from the germline V gene are SGHDT and YYEEEE. DNA of the CDR3: TGTGCCAGCACCGAGGTCACCTTAGTGAGTGGCTACACCTTC. Its translation: CASTEVTLVSGYTF. Together with reference TRBV5-6 and TRBJ1-2, the CDR3 gives the full variable domain: DAGVTQSPTHLIKTRGQQVTLRCSPKSGHDTVSWYQQALGQGPQFIFQYYEEEERQRGNFPDRFSGHQFPNYSSELNVNALLLGDSALYLCASTEVTLVSGYTFGSGTRLTVV.

The chain carries TRBV5-8 and TRBJ2-7, with D possibly being TRBD2 (6 bases). The CDR3 loop spans 13 amino acids. Germline CDR1 and CDR2: SGHTS and YDEGEE. V lost 2 bases to trimming and J lost 6 bases, with 12 bases between them. CDR3 in DNA: TGTGCCAGCAGCTTTGGAGGGTCTGGCGAGCAGTACTTC. Protein: CASSFGGSGEQYF. Drawing the rest from reference TRBV5-8 and TRBJ2-7, the complete variable domain is EAGVTQSPTHLIKTRGQQATLRCSPISGHTSVYWYQQALGLGLQFLLWYDEGEERNRGNFPPRFSGRQFPNYSSELNVNALELEDSALYLCASSFGGSGEQYFGPGTRLTVT.